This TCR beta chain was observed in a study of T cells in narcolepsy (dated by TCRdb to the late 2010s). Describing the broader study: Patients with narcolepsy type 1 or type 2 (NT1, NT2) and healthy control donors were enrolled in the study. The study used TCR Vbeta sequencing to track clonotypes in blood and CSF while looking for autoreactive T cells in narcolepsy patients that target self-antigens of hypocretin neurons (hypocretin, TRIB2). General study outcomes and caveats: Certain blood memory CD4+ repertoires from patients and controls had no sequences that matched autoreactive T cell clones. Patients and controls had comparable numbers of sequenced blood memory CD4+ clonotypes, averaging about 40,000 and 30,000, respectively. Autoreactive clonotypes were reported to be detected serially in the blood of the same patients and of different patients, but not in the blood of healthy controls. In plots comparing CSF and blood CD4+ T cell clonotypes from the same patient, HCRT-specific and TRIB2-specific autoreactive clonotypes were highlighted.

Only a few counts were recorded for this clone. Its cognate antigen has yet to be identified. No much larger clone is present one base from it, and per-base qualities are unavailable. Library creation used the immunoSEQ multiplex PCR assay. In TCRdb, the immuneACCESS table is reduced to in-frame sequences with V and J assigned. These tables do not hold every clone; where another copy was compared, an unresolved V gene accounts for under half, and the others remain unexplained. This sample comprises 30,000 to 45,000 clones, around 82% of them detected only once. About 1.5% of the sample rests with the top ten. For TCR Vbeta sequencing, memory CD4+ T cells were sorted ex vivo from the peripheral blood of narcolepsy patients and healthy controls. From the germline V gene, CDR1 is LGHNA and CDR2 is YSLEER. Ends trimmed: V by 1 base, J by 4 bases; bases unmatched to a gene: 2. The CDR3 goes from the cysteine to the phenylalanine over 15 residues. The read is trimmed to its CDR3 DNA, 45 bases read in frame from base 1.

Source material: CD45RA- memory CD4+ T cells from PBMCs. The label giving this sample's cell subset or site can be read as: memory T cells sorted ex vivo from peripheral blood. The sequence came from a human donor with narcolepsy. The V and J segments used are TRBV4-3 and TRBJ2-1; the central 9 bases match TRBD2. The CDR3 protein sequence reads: CASSQVAGGYNEQFF. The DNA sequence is TGCGCCAGCAGCCAAGTCGCGGGAGGGTACAATGAGCAGTTCTTC.